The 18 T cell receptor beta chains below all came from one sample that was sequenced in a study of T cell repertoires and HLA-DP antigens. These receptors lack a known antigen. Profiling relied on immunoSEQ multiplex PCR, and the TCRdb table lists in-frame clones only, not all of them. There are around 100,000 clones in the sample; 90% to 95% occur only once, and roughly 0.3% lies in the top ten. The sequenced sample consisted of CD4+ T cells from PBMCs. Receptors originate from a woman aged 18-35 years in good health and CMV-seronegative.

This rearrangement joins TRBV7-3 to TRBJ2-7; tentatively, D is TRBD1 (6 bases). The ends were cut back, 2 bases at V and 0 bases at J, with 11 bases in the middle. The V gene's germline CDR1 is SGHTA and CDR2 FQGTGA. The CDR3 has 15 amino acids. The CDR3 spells CASSLEAGDSYEQYF. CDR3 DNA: TGTGCCAGCAGCTTAGAGGCAGGGGACTCCTACGAGCAGTACTTC.

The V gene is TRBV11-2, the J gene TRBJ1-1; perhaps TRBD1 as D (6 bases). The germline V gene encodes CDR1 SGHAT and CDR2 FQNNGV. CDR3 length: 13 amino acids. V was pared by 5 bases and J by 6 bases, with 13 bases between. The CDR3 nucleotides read TGTGCCAGCAGCCACAGGGACTTGGCTGAAGCTTTCTTT. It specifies CASSHRDLAEAFF.

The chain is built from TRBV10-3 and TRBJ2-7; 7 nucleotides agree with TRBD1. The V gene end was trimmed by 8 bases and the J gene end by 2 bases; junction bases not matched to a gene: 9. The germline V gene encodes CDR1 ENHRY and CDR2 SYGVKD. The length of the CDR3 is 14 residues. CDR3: CAISDRQAPYEQYV. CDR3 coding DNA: TGTGCCATCTCGGACAGGCAGGCCCCCTACGAGCAGTACGTC.

CDR3 residues: CASGQVMNTEAFF. CDR3 sequence (DNA): TGTGCCAGCGGCCAAGTCATGAACACTGAAGCTTTCTTT. The chain couples TRBV11-1 to TRBJ1-1, with D uncertain. V was clipped by 8 bases and J by 0 bases, with 10 bases between them. Germline V CDR1 and CDR2: SGHAT, FQDESV (reference sequence). The CDR3 spans 13 residues. The entire variable domain, with the rest obtained from reference TRBV11-1 and TRBJ1-1, is as follows: EAEVAQSPRYKITEKSQAVAFWCDPISGHATLYWYRQILGQGPELLVQFQDESVVDDSQLPKDRFSAERLKGVDSTLKIQPAELGDSAMYLCASGQVMNTEAFFGQGTRLTVV.

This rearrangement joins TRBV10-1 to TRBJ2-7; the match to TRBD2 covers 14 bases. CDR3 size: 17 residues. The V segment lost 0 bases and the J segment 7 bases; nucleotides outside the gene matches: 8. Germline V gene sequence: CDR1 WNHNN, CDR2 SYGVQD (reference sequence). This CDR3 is CASSESGLAGVGSEQYF. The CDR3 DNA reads TGCGCCAGCAGTGAGTCGGGACTAGCGGGAGTTGGGAGTGAGCAGTACTTC.

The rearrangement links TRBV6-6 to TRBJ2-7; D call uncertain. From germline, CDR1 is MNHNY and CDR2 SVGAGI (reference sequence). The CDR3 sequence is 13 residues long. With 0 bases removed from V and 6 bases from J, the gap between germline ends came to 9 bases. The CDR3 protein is CASSYSTSGEQYF. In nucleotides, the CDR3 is TGTGCCAGCAGTTACTCGACTTCGGGCGAGCAGTACTTC.

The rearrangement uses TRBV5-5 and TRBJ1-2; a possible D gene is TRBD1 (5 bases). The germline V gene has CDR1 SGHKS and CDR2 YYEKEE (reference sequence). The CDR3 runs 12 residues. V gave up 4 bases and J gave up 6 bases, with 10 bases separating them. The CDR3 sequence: CASSGEGNGYTF. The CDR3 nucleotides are TGTGCCAGCAGCGGAGAGGGGAATGGCTACACCTTC.

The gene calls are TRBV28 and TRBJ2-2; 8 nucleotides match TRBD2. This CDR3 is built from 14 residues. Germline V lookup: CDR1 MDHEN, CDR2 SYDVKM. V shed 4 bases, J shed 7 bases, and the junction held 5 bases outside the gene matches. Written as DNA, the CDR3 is TGTGCCAGCAGTTACGGGAGGGCCATCGGGGAGCTGTTTTTT. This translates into CASSYGRAIGELFF.

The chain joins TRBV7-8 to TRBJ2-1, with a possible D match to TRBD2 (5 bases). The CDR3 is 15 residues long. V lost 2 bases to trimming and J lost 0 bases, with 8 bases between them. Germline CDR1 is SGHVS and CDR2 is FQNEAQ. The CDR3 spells CASSLRSGSYNEQFF. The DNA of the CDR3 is TGTGCCAGCAGCTTACGCAGCGGCTCCTACAATGAGCAGTTCTTC. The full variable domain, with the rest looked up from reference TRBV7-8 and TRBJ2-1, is GAGVSQSPRYKVAKRGQDVALRCDPISGHVSLFWYQQALGQGPEFLTYFQNEAQLDKSGLPSDRFFAERPEGSVSTLKIQRTQQEDSAVYLCASSLRSGSYNEQFFGPGTRLTVL.

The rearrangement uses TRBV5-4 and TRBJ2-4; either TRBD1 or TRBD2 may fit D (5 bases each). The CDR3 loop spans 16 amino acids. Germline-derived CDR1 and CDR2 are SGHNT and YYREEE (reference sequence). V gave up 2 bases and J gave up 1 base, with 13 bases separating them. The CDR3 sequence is CASSFSGRGAKNIQYF. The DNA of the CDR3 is TGTGCCAGCAGCTTTTCAGGGCGAGGGGCCAAAAACATTCAGTACTTC.

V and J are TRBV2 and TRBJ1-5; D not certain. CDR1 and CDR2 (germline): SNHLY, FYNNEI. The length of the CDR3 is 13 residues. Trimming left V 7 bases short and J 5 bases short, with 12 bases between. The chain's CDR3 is CASMRVLDQPQHF. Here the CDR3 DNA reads TGTGCCAGCATGCGGGTTCTCGATCAGCCCCAGCATTTT.

The CDR3 nucleotides are TGCAGCGTTGACGGCAGGTCCTTCGGGAACACTGAAGCTTTCTTT. Encoded protein: CSVDGRSFGNTEAFF. This chain joins TRBV29-1 and TRBJ1-1; D is uncertain. The ends were cut back, 3 bases at V and 1 base at J, with 15 bases in the middle. The CDR3 is 15 amino acids. Looked up from germline, CDR1 is SQVTM and CDR2 is ANQGSEA.

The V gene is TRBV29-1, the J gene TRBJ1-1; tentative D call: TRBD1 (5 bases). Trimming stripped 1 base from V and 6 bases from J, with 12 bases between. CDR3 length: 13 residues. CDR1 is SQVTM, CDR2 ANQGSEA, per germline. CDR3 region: CSVEGRVKAEAFF. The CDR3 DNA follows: TGCAGCGTTGAAGGCAGGGTCAAGGCTGAAGCTTTCTTT. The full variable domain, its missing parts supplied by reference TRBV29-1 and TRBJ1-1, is SAVISQKPSRDICQRGTSLTIQCQVDSQVTMMFWYRQQPGQSLTLIATANQGSEATYESGFVIDKFPISRPNLTFSTLTVSNMSPEDSSIYLCSVEGRVKAEAFFGQGTRLTVV.

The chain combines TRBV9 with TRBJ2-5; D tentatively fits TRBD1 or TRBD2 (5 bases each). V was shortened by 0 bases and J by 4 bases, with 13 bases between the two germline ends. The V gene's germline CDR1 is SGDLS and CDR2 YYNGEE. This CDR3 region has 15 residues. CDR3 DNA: TGTGCCAGCAGCGTAGCTCCCGGGACCTCAGAGACCCAGTACTTC. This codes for CASSVAPGTSETQYF. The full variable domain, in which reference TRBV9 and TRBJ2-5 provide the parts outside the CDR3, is DSGVTQTPKHLITATGQRVTLRCSPRSGDLSVYWYQQSLDQGLQFLIQYYNGEERAKGNILERFSAQQFPDLHSELNLSSLELGDSALYFCASSVAPGTSETQYFGPGTRLLVL.

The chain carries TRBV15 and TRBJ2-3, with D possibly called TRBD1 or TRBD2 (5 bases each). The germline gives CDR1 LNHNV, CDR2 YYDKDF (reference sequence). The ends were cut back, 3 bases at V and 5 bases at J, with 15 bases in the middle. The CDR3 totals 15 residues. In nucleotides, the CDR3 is TGTGCCACCAGCAGCCCCCGGGACCTCAAAGATACGCAGTATTTT. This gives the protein CATSSPRDLKDTQYF.

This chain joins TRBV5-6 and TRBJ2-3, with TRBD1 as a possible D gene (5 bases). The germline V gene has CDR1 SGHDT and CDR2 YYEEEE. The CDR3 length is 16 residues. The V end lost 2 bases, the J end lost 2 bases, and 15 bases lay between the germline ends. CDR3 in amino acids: CASSLRVSGLTDTQYF. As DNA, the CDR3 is TGTGCCAGCAGCTTAAGGGTCTCAGGGCTCACAGATACGCAGTATTTT.

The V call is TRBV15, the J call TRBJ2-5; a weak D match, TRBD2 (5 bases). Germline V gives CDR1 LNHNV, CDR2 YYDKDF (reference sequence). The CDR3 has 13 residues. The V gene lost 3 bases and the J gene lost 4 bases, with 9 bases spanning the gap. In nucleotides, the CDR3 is TGTGCCACCAGCAGTGGGAGTGGAGAGACCCAGTACTTC. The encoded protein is CATSSGSGETQYF.

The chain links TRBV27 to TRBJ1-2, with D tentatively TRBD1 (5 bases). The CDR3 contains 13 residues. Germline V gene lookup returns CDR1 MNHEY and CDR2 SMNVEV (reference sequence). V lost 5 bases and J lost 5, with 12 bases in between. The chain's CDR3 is CASSGAGTYGYTF. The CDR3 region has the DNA TGTGCCAGCAGTGGGGCAGGGACTTATGGCTACACCTTC.